These 3 T cell receptor beta chains were sequenced from one sample in a study of blood T cell repertoires in COVID-19. Profiling relied on immunoSEQ multiplex PCR, and the TCRdb table lists in-frame clones only, not all of them. This sample yields some 400,000 clones, of which approximately 93% are seen a single time; roughly 0.9% belongs to the top ten. Sequencing was done on a sample of PBMCs or T cells enriched from blood (not recorded which). All receptors come from a woman between 40 and 55 years old who had been exposed to COVID-19.

This chain joins TRBV2 and TRBJ1-1; D is unclear. Trimming took off 6 bases at V and 6 bases at J, with 14 bases between the two ends. CDR1 and CDR2 (germline): SNHLY, FYNNEI. The CDR3 spans 13 residues. Here the CDR3 reads CASSVRLFAEAFF. CDR3 DNA: TGTGCCAGCAGCGTTAGACTTTTTGCTGAAGCTTTCTTT.

The V gene is TRBV19, the J gene TRBJ2-2; D is possibly TRBD1 (6 bases). Trimming shortened V by 1 base and J by 0 bases, and 12 bases separated the two germline ends. The CDR3 has 17 amino acids. The germline gives CDR1 LNHDA, CDR2 SQIVND (reference sequence). CDR3 DNA sequence: TGTGCCAGTAGTATAGCCGCCGGGACAACGAACACCGGGGAGCTGTTTTTT. It specifies CASSIAAGTTNTGELFF.

The V gene is TRBV10-3, the J gene TRBJ1-2, with 7 nucleotides matching TRBD1. V dropped 6 bases and J dropped 4; count of bases not matched to a gene: 5. In germline, CDR1 is ENHRY, CDR2 SYGVKD. The CDR3 has 13 residues. CDR3 in DNA: TGTGCCATCAGCCCCGGACAGGTCTATGGCTACACCTTC. It is translated as CAISPGQVYGYTF.